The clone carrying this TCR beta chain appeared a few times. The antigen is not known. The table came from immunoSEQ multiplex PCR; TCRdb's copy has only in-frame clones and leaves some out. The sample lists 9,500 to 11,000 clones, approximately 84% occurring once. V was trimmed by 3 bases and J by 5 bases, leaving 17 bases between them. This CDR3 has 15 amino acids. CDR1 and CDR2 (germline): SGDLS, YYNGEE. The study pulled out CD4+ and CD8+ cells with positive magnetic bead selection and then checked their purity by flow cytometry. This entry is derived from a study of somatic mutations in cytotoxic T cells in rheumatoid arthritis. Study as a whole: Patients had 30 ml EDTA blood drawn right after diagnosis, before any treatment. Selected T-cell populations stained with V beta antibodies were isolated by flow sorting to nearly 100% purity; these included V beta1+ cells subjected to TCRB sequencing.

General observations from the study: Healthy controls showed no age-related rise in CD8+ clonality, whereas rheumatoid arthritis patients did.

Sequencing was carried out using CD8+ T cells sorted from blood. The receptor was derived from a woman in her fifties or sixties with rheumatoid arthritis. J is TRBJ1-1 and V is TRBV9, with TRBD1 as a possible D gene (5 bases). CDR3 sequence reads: CASSDVQGWSTEAFF. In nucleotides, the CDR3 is TGTGCCAGCAGCGATGTGCAGGGTTGGTCGACTGAAGCTTTCTTT.